The T cell receptor beta chain under discussion was sequenced for a study of breast tumors, draining lymph nodes, adjacent tissues. This clonotype was counted many times. Trimming removed 9 bases at V and 2 bases at J, with 20 bases between. CDR1 and CDR2 from the germline V gene are MNHEY and SVGAGI. The CDR3 is 15 residues long. TCRdb fed the multiplex PCR reads into MiXCR, producing one record per CDR3 protein. The repertoire holds over 20,000 distinct CDR3 sequences, with 23% as singletons. Specimen: breast tumor tissue. The clonotype originates from a female donor with breast cancer. Some clones in this sample may be carry-over from other donors' samples. The rearrangement links TRBV6-5 to TRBJ2-7; TRBD2 might be the D (6 bases). The CDR3 protein is CASQRSGTYTYEQYF. CDR3 coding DNA: TGTGCCAGTCAACGATCCGGGACTTATACCTACGAGCAGTACTTC.